One and the same sample provided the 25 T cell receptor beta chains below, sequenced in a study of blood T cells in healthy people across ages. The use of a sample-barcoded 5' primer and a J-beta primer mix characterized a second PCR of about 7 to 12 cycles. TCRdb re-called the 5' RACE reads through MiXCR, storing one row per CDR3 protein. The repertoire has about 930,000 distinct CDR3 sequences, 29% of them found once; the top ten carry 10%. These data also formed part of another study, on T cells of mothers and their children.

The sample comprised blood. The receptor set was obtained from a woman aged 40 to 50 in good health.

This clonotype was counted many times. The chain carries TRBV20-1 and TRBJ2-7; 10 bases are a match to TRBD2. This CDR3 has 12 amino acids. Germline CDR1 reads DFQATT; CDR2 reads SNEGSKA (reference sequence). The junction had 1 base not matched to a gene; V was cut back by 5 bases and J by 3 bases. In DNA, the CDR3 is TGCAGTGCTCTAGCGGGGGTCTACGAGCAGTACTTC. Protein: CSALAGVYEQYF.

The CDR3 nucleotides are TGTGCCAGCAGTTACTCGCGCTCTAGCGGGGGGGCCGCGGATACGCAGTATTTT. This sequence encodes CASSYSRSSGGAADTQYF. J is TRBJ2-3 and V is TRBV12-3 or TRBV12-4; 12 bases are shared with TRBD2. V lost 4 bases and J lost 6; bases outside the gene matches: 14. The CDR3 loop spans 18 amino acids.

This clonotype was seen only a few times. The rearrangement links TRBV20-1 to TRBJ1-4; possibly TRBD1 for D (5 bases). In germline, CDR1 is DFQATT, CDR2 SNEGSKA (reference sequence). V was clipped by 6 bases and J by 0 bases, with 11 bases between them. The CDR3 has 14 residues. The CDR3 nucleotides are TGCAGTGCCACCGTGACAGCAACTAATGAAAAACTGTTTTTT. This encodes CSATVTATNEKLFF.

The genes are TRBV20-1 and TRBJ2-6; D remains unclear. Trimming removed 3 bases at V and 2 bases at J, with 11 bases between. The CDR3 extends over 15 amino acids. The V gene's germline CDR1 is DFQATT and CDR2 SNEGSKA (reference sequence). The DNA of the CDR3 is TGCAGTGCTAGTCAAGGCGGACCTGGGGCCAACGTCCTGACTTTC. The encoded protein is CSASQGGPGANVLTF.

About this clonotype: The junction differs from germline at one of its ends, possibly a read error. This chain connects TRBV20-1 to TRBJ1-1, with D tentatively TRBD1 (5 bases). Germline-derived CDR1 and CDR2 are DFQATT and SNEGSKA (reference sequence). The CDR3 runs 11 residues. The CDR3 coding sequence is TGCAGTGCTGGGGACCGTGCTGAAACTTTCTTT. Amino acids: CSAGDRAETFF.

The chain joins TRBV20-1 to TRBJ2-7; D gene unclear. Trimming stripped 4 bases from V and 7 bases from J, with 17 bases between. Germline V lookup: CDR1 DFQATT, CDR2 SNEGSKA (reference sequence). The CDR3 has 13 residues. The CDR3 loop is CSANGGATWEQYF. Written as DNA, the CDR3 is TGCAGTGCTAACGGTGGAGCGACGTGGGAGCAGTACTTC.

To note about this clonotype: This may be a read error: a much more frequent sequence differs by one nucleotide. The chain has TRBV27 and TRBJ2-4, with 8 bases fitting TRBD2. The J call may be incorrect, as the DNA end agrees better with TRBJ2-7. The CDR3 has 14 amino acids. Germline V gene data show CDR1 as MNHEY and CDR2 as SMNVEV (reference sequence). This chain's CDR3 is CATRLRDGGVEQYF. The CDR3 DNA sequence: TGTGCCACCAGGTTAAGAGACGGGGGGGTCGAGCAGTACTTC.

This clonotype turned up a few times. The chain joins TRBV7-2 to TRBJ2-7; 8 nucleotides line up with TRBD1. CDR1 SGHTA and CDR2 FQGNSA come from the germline V gene. The CDR3 has 14 amino acids. With V trimmed by 7 bases and J by 4 bases, 9 bases remained unmatched. DNA of the CDR3: TGTGCCAGCACCTTGACAGGGGTGTGTTACGAGCAGTACTTC. Encoded protein: CASTLTGVCYEQYF.

This clonotype was found many times. This rearrangement joins TRBV5-1 to TRBJ2-7; D unclear. CDR1 SGHRS and CDR2 YFSETQ come from the germline V gene. CDR3 size: 13 residues. The V end was cut by 0 bases, the J end by 0 bases, with 4 bases between. As DNA, the CDR3 is TGCGCCAGCAGCTTGGAGGCCTCCTACGAGCAGTACTTC. Its protein is CASSLEASYEQYF.

Notes on this clonotype: This may come from a read error, since a much larger clone is one base off. This sequence joins TRBV20-1 and TRBJ2-1; tentative D call: TRBD2 (5 bases). The end of the DNA is better explained by TRBJ2-7, so the J call may be wrong. This CDR3 has 15 residues. Germline CDR1 reads DFQATT; CDR2 reads SNEGSKA (reference sequence). CDR3 protein: CSAPEGSGGYNEQYF. CDR3 nucleotides: TGCAGTGCCCCAGAGGGAAGCGGAGGCTACAATGAGCAGTACTTC.

V and J are TRBV4-1 and TRBJ1-5; 8 bases agree with TRBD1. CDR3 length: 15 amino acids. Trimming at V came to 0 bases and at J to 13 bases, leaving 11 bases not matched to a gene. Germline CDR1 MGHRA, CDR2 YSYEKL. The CDR3 region has the DNA TGCGCCAGCAGCCAAGATGGGCAGGGGGCAAGGTCTCAGCATTTT. Amino acid sequence: CASSQDGQGARSQHF.

This clonotype was counted many times. This sequence joins TRBV6-4 and TRBJ2-7; 7 bases align to TRBD1. The V gene end was trimmed by 6 bases and the J gene end by 6 bases; junction bases not matched to a gene: 8. This CDR3 region has 13 residues. Germline CDR1 is MRHNA and CDR2 is SNTAGT. The CDR3 coding sequence is TGTGCCAGCAGCCGGGACAGTCTCTCCGAGCAGTACTTC. Its translation is CASSRDSLSEQYF.

CDR3 region: CASSFQGLFNNEQFF. CDR3 in DNA: TGTGCCAGCAGCTTTCAGGGGCTGTTTAACAATGAGCAGTTCTTC. This rearrangement joins TRBV7-9 to TRBJ2-1, with D possibly being TRBD1 (6 bases). Germline V gene sequence: CDR1 SEHNR, CDR2 FQNEAQ (reference sequence). V shed 3 bases and J shed 5 bases, with 14 bases lying between them. This CDR3 has 15 residues.

This clonotype occurred a few times. This rearrangement joins TRBV7-2 to TRBJ2-3; a possible D gene is TRBD2 (7 bases). Germline loops: CDR1 SGHTA, CDR2 FQGNSA. This CDR3 is built from 16 residues. V was shortened by 5 bases and J by 6 bases, with 21 bases between the two germline ends. In nucleotides, the CDR3 is TGTGCCAGCAGCCTTTGGGGCGGGGGCACGGGGGATACGCAGTATTTT. It yields the protein CASSLWGGGTGDTQYF.

This clonotype has only a few counts. The chain combines TRBV7-9 with TRBJ2-3; tentatively, D is TRBD1 (6 bases). The CDR3 spans 15 residues. The germline CDR1 and CDR2 sequences are SEHNR and FQNEAQ (reference sequence). V was trimmed by 1 base and J by 2 bases, leaving 10 bases between them. The CDR3 DNA reads TGTGCCAGCAGCTTAGTAGCAGGGGCCACAGATACGCAGTATTTT. Its translation is CASSLVAGATDTQYF.

This clonotype was counted many times. The gene calls are TRBV9 and TRBJ2-4, with 7 bases matching TRBD1. Germline assignment: CDR1 SGDLS and CDR2 YYNGEE. V lost 4 bases and J lost 6; bases outside the gene matches: 10. The CDR3 runs 15 residues. The CDR3 DNA follows: TGTGCCAGCAGCTCAAGCCGGGACAGTGGAAACATTCAGTACTTC. It yields the protein CASSSSRDSGNIQYF. Complete variable domain (other parts from reference TRBV9 and TRBJ2-4): DSGVTQTPKHLITATGQRVTLRCSPRSGDLSVYWYQQSLDQGLQFLIQYYNGEERAKGNILERFSAQQFPDLHSELNLSSLELGDSALYFCASSSSRDSGNIQYFGAGTRLSVL.

The sample holds one count of this clonotype. This chain connects TRBV12-3 or TRBV12-4 to TRBJ2-1; D is undetermined. Trimming shortened V by 8 bases and J by 4 bases, and 6 bases separated the two germline ends. The CDR3 is 11 amino acids. The chain's CDR3 is CASFLYNEQFF. In DNA, the CDR3 is TGTGCCAGCTTCCTTTACAATGAGCAGTTCTTC.

The rearrangement joins TRBV14 to TRBJ2-3; maybe TRBD1 (5 bases). The CDR3 loop spans 15 amino acids. V dropped 1 base and J dropped 1 base, with 9 bases sitting between them. Looked up from germline, CDR1 is SGHDN and CDR2 is FVKESK. CDR3 region: CASSQGRVGTDTQYF. The DNA for the CDR3 is TGTGCCAGCAGCCAAGGCAGGGTTGGCACAGATACGCAGTATTTT.

The chain couples TRBV20-1 to TRBJ1-2, with TRBD1 identical over 9 bases. The germline gives CDR1 DFQATT, CDR2 SNEGSKA (reference sequence). The J segment lost 7 bases and the V segment lost 5 bases, leaving 5 bases of the junction unmatched. The CDR3 has 12 residues. DNA for the CDR3: TGCAGTGCTCGGGACAGGGTATTTGGCTACACCTTC. It encodes CSARDRVFGYTF.

This clonotype turned up a few times. The chain has TRBV5-1 and TRBJ2-5; 8 bases agree with TRBD2. V shed 0 bases, J shed 5 bases, and the junction held 9 bases outside the gene matches. The CDR3 spans 16 residues. CDR1 is SGHRS and CDR2 is YFSETQ in the germline V gene. CDR3 coding DNA: TGCGCCAGCAGCTTGGGCCCTAGCGGGTCAAGCGAGACCCAGTACTTC. Protein sequence: CASSLGPSGSSETQYF.

The chain joins TRBV3-1 to TRBJ2-1; 8 bases match TRBD1. Germline V CDR1 and CDR2: LGHDT, YNNKEL (reference sequence). V dropped 6 bases and J dropped 8; count of bases not matched to a gene: 3. The CDR3 sequence is 12 residues long. Here the CDR3 DNA reads TGTGCCAGCAGGTCAGGGGGCGATGAGCAGTTCTTC. Its translation is CASRSGGDEQFF.

In this sample, this clonotype turned up a few times. With a much larger clone just one base away, this may be a read error. The J gene is TRBJ2-1, the V gene TRBV6-5; TRBD2 is a possible D gene (5 bases). V gave up 6 bases and J gave up 3 bases, with 12 bases separating them. This CDR3 is 14 amino acids long. Germline loops: CDR1 MNHEY, CDR2 SVGAGI. CDR3 sequence: CASSPDTSYNEQFF. The CDR3 region has the DNA TGTGCCAGCAGCCCCGATACTAGCTACAATGAGCAGTTCTTC.

This chain uses TRBV3-1 with TRBJ1-1; possibly TRBD1 for D (6 bases). Germline assignment: CDR1 LGHDT and CDR2 YNNKEL (reference sequence). Trimming pared 1 base from V and 1 base from J, leaving 13 bases between. CDR3 length equals 16 residues. CDR3 loop: CASSQGWGAGNTEAFF. The CDR3 region has the DNA TGTGCCAGCAGCCAAGGATGGGGGGCGGGGAACACTGAAGCTTTCTTT.

This clonotype has more than one count but fewer than ten. The J gene is TRBJ2-7, the V gene TRBV6-5; D is uncertain. There are 20 residues in the CDR3. Germline V gene lookup returns CDR1 MNHEY and CDR2 SVGAGI. Trimming took off 4 bases at V and 2 bases at J, with 30 bases between the two ends. The CDR3 nucleotides read TGTGCCAGCAGTTCCACCACCGCGGACCCACGGCTTCGGATCACCTACGAGCAGTACTTC. Amino acids: CASSSTTADPRLRITYEQYF.

A note on this clonotype: A read error may explain this, as a much larger clone is one base away. V and J are TRBV10-3 and TRBJ2-5, with no clear D. The CDR3 has 13 residues. From germline, CDR1 is ENHRY and CDR2 SYGVKD. In nucleotides, the CDR3 is TGTGTCATCAGCCCGACGGAAATAGAGACCCAGTACTTC. This codes for CVISPTEIETQYF.